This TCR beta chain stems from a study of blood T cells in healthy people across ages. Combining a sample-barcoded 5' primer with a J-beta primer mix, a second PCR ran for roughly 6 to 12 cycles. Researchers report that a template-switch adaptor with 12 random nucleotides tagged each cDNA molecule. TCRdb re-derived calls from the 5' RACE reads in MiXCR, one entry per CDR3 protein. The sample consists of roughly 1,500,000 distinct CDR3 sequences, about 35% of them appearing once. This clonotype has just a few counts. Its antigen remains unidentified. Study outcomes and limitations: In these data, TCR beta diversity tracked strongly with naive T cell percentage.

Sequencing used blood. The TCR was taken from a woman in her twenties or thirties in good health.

CDR3 bases: TGCGCCAGCAGCTCCCATACTCAGGGACTAGCGGGGAAACGGAATGAGCAGTTCTTC. This translates into CASSSHTQGLAGKRNEQFF. The chain employs TRBV5-1 and TRBJ2-1; 13 bases are shared with TRBD2. After removal of 3 bases from V and 7 bases from J, the junction contained 16 bases not matched to a gene. Germline V gene sequence: CDR1 SGHRS, CDR2 YFSETQ. The CDR3 loop spans 19 amino acids.